This TCR beta chain was identified in a study of blood T cell repertoires in COVID-19. About the study: T cells, B-cell-depleted T cells, or PBMCs provided the cDNA or gDNA that served as material.

Libraries were prepared by immunoSEQ multiplex PCR; TCRdb keeps only in-frame clonotypes and omits some of them. The top ten clones hold more than 6.5% of a sample with 110,000 to 150,000 clones, approximately 80% of them seen once. What was sequenced was peripheral blood. The source of this sequence is a human donor in a cohort sampled during active COVID-19.

The CDR3 loop is CATSTQAGEGFYEQYF. The CDR3 region has the DNA TGTGCCACCAGCACCCAAGCGGGCGAGGGCTTCTACGAGCAGTACTTC. The J gene is TRBJ2-7, the V gene TRBV15; possible D gene TRBD2, 6 bases. The CDR3 runs 16 residues. V was trimmed by 4 bases and J by 3 bases, leaving 19 bases between them. Germline V gene lookup returns CDR1 LNHNV and CDR2 YYDKDF (reference sequence). The whole variable domain, remainder taken from reference TRBV15 and TRBJ2-7, is DAMVIQNPRYQVTQFGKPVTLSCSQTLNHNVMYWYQQKSSQAPKLLFHYYDKDFNNEADTPDNFQSRRPNTSFCFLDIRSPGLGDTAMYLCATSTQAGEGFYEQYFGPGTRLTVT.